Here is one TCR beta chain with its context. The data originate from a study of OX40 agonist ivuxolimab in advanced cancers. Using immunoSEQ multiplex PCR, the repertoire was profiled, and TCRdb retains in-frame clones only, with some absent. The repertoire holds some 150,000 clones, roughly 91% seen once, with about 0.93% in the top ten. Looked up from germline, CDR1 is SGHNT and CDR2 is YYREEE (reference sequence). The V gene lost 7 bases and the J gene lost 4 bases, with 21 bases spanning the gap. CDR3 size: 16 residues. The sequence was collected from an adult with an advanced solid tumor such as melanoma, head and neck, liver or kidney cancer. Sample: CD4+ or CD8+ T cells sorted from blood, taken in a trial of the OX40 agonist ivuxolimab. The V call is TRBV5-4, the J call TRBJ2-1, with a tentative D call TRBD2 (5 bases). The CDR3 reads CASAPRGGGLYNEQFF. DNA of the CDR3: TGTGCCAGCGCCCCTCGAGGTGGCGGGCTTTACAATGAGCAGTTCTTC.